This TCR beta chain was profiled in a study of blood T cell repertoires in COVID-19. Participants were placed into cohorts based on the clinical history they reported. Recovered participants had two consecutive negative NP/OP PCR tests, healthcare professional clearance, or symptom resolution. J was trimmed by 2 bases and V by 5 bases; bases with no gene match: 3. Germline CDR1 and CDR2: LNHDA and SQIVND (reference sequence). The length of the CDR3 is 14 residues. TCRdb's copy holds only in-frame clones and misses some; the assay was immunoSEQ multiplex PCR. The sample consists of about 190,000 clones, around 85% of them appearing once. The count of this clone is one.

This clonotype originated in a woman in her twenties or thirties who had recovered from COVID-19. The chain is built from TRBV19 and TRBJ2-1; 7 positions match TRBD1. Input material: PBMCs or T cells enriched from blood (not recorded which). The CDR3 sequence is CASSLGTAYNEQFF. DNA of the CDR3: TGTGCCAGTAGTCTTGGGACAGCCTACAATGAGCAGTTCTTC. Based on the CDR3 plus reference TRBV19 and TRBJ2-1, the full variable domain is DGGITQSPKYLFRKEGQNVTLSCEQNLNHDAMYWYRQDPGQGLRLIYYSQIVNDFQKGDIAEGYSVSREKKESFPLTVTSAQKNPTAFYLCASSLGTAYNEQFFGPGTRLTVL.